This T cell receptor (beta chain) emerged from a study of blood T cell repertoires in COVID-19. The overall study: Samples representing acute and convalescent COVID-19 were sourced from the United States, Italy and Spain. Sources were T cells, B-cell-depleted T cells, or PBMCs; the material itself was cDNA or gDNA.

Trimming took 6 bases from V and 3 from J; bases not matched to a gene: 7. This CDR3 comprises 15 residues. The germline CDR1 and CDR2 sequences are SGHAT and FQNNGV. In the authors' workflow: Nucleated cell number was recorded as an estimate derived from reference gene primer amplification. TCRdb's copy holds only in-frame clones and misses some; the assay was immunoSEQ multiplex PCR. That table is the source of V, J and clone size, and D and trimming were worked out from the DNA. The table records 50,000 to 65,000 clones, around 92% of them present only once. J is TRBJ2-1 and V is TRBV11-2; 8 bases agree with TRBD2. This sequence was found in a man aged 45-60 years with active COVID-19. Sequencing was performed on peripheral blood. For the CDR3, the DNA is TGTGCCAGCAGGGGGAGCGGGGGAGTCTACAATGAGCAGTTCTTC. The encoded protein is CASRGSGGVYNEQFF.